This TCR delta chain derives from a study of γδ T cells in repeated Plasmodium falciparum infection. Study background: Over 644 days, donors received four mosquito-bite P. falciparum NF54 infections. Timepoints: baseline, immediately before selected infections, and 21 days after every infection.

TCRdb fed the multiplex PCR reads to CATT. In the table there are over 90,000 delta-chain clones, over 0.9% of which are singletons. Germline V gene sequence: CDR1 GEAIGNYY, CDR2 EKD. This CDR3 contains 16 residues. This clone has only a few counts. Its antigen is unknown. The amino acid sequence in TCRdb belongs to a much larger clone and departs from this DNA's translation at residue 3, likely a sequencing read error; the sequence shown is translated from the DNA. Flow sorting of PBMC yielded separate Vgamma9/Vdelta2+ and Vdelta2-negative gammadelta T cell populations for bulk repertoire analysis. Study results and caveats: In Vdelta2-negative, largely Vdelta1+, gammadelta repertoires, repeated controlled infections appeared to drive clonal selection waves.

This TCR came from a pool of human donors (malaria-infected and uninfected, not separated). Sequencing was done on a sample of gamma-delta T cells from blood. The V gene is TRDV2, the J gene TRDJ1; D ambiguous. Because TCRdb records no J gene, it was assigned here through a match of the DNA to germline. DNA for the CDR3: TGTGCCCGTGACACCGTCGGGGCACCTTACACCGATAAACTCATCTTT. It is translated as CARDTVGAPYTDKLIF.